The next 14 T cell receptor beta chains were all read from a single sample in a study of shared clonotypes between healthy human individuals. Libraries were prepared by immunoSEQ multiplex PCR; TCRdb keeps only in-frame clonotypes and omits some of them. The data contain millions of clones, roughly 94% of them singletons. The specimen sequenced was naive CD4+ T cells sorted from blood. Noted subset: CD45RA+ positively selected. These receptors were obtained from a man in his late teens or twenties in good health.

This clone has just one count. Here the CDR3 DNA reads TGCAGTGCAGGGCGCAACTATGGCTACACCTTC. Translating it yields CSAGRNYGYTF. This chain joins TRBV20-1 and TRBJ1-2; D uncertain. CDR1 and CDR2 from the germline V gene are DFQATT and SNEGSKA (reference sequence). This CDR3 contains 11 residues. V lost 6 bases, J lost 2 bases, and 7 bases lay in between.

This chain uses TRBV29-1 with TRBJ2-7; D is possibly TRBD1 or TRBD2 (6 bases each). Germline V gene sequence: CDR1 SQVTM, CDR2 ANQGSEA. This CDR3 has 15 residues. Deletions cut 5 bases from V and 6 bases from J, with 23 bases between. CDR3: CSVIWPVGAAGEQYF. CDR3 bases: TGCAGCGTTATATGGCCCGTGGGGGCAGCGGGCGAGCAGTACTTC.

J is TRBJ1-2 and V is TRBV27, with a tentative D call TRBD1 (5 bases). The germline V gene encodes CDR1 MNHEY and CDR2 SMNVEV (reference sequence). The length of the CDR3 is 15 residues. V lost 4 bases to trimming and J lost 3 bases, with 15 bases between them. The CDR3 DNA reads as TGTGCCAGCAGTTCAACCCTGACAGCCTACTATGGCTACACCTTC. It encodes CASSSTLTAYYGYTF.

This chain joins TRBV29-1 and TRBJ2-3, with D possibly TRBD2 on 7 matching bases. The CDR3 extends over 13 amino acids. Germline values: CDR1 SQVTM, CDR2 ANQGSEA. Between the trimmed V and J ends, which lost 8 bases and 7 bases, there was a span of 19 bases. The CDR3 region has the DNA TGCAGCTCTGGAGGGGGGGGGCCGAATACGCAGTATTTT. Its protein product is CSSGGGGPNTQYF.

This clone came up once. The chain employs TRBV29-1 and TRBJ2-3; TRBD2 is a possible D gene (5 bases). CDR3 length: 13 residues. CDR1 is SQVTM, CDR2 ANQGSEA, per germline. CDR3 nucleotide sequence: TGCAGGGTGGGTAGCGCCGGCACAGATACGCAGTATTTT. It is translated as CRVGSAGTDTQYF.

The chain carries TRBV7-9 and TRBJ2-1; TRBD2 agrees at 9 bases. CDR1 and CDR2 from the germline V gene are SEHNR and FQNEAQ (reference sequence). The V segment lost 5 bases and the J segment 1 base; nucleotides outside the gene matches: 3. There are 15 residues in the CDR3. The CDR3 coding sequence is TGTGCCAGCAGCGGGAGCGGGAGGTCCTACAATGAGCAGTTCTTC. Translation: CASSGSGRSYNEQFF.

This sequence joins TRBV30 and TRBJ1-4, with D perhaps matching TRBD1 (5 bases). V was trimmed by 3 bases and J by 8 bases, leaving 16 bases between them. This CDR3 has 14 amino acids. Germline V gene lookup returns CDR1 GTSNPN and CDR2 SVGIG (reference sequence). The CDR3 protein is CAWSTGTRGEKLFF. In DNA, the CDR3 is TGTGCCTGGAGCACCGGGACCCGCGGGGAAAAACTGTTTTTT. Drawing the rest from reference TRBV30 and TRBJ1-4, the complete variable domain is SQTIHQWPATLVQPVGSPLSLECTVEGTSNPNLYWYRQAAGRGLQLLFYSVGIGQISSEVPQNLSASRPQDRQFILSSKKLLLSDSGFYLCAWSTGTRGEKLFFGSGTQLSVL.

The chain uses TRBV5-6 and TRBJ2-1; 9 bases line up with TRBD2. Trimming took 3 bases from V and 8 from J; bases not matched to a gene: 15. The CDR3 is 17 residues long. The germline V gene has CDR1 SGHDT and CDR2 YYEEEE. As DNA, the CDR3 is TGTGCCAGCAGCTCCCCTGTAGGTGCGGGGGGGCCAGATGAGCAGTTCTTC. Translation: CASSSPVGAGGPDEQFF. The full variable domain, in which reference TRBV5-6 and TRBJ2-1 provide the parts outside the CDR3, is DAGVTQSPTHLIKTRGQQVTLRCSPKSGHDTVSWYQQALGQGPQFIFQYYEEEERQRGNFPDRFSGHQFPNYSSELNVNALLLGDSALYLCASSSPVGAGGPDEQFFGPGTRLTVL.

V gene TRBV10-3 combines with J gene TRBJ2-2, with D unresolved. CDR3 size: 14 residues. CDR1 ENHRY and CDR2 SYGVKD come from the germline V gene. V gave up 7 bases and J gave up 0 bases, with 9 bases separating them. CDR3 sequence (DNA): TGTGCCATCACTTCTAACCCGAACACCGGGGAGCTGTTTTTT. Translation: CAITSNPNTGELFF.

The chain combines TRBV27 with TRBJ2-7; possibly TRBD1 or TRBD2 for D (5 bases each). The CDR3 loop spans 14 amino acids. V lost 2 bases and J 3 bases, leaving 11 bases between the germline ends. The V gene's germline CDR1 is MNHEY and CDR2 SMNVEV (reference sequence). CDR3 DNA sequence: TGTGCCAGCAGTTTAGGCAGGGACCTCTACGAGCAGTACTTC. This translates into CASSLGRDLYEQYF.

The chain is built from TRBV6-1 and TRBJ2-7, with 12 bases lining up with TRBD1. This CDR3 spans 17 amino acids. From germline, CDR1 is MNHNS and CDR2 SASEGT. The V and J ends lost 4 bases and 6 bases, in that order; junction bases with no gene match: 13. This CDR3 is CASSAPRDRGRLGEQYF. The DNA for the CDR3 is TGTGCCAGCAGTGCCCCCCGGGACAGGGGGCGCTTGGGCGAGCAGTACTTC.

CDR3 loop: CASSETYEQFF. The CDR3 DNA follows: TGTGCCAGCAGTGAAACCTATGAGCAGTTCTTC. The chain combines TRBV2 with TRBJ2-1; D call uncertain. Germline V lookup: CDR1 SNHLY, CDR2 FYNNEI. The V end was cut by 2 bases, the J end by 8 bases, with 4 bases between. This CDR3 has 11 residues. Complete variable domain (other parts from reference TRBV2 and TRBJ2-1): EPEVTQTPSHQVTQMGQEVILRCVPISNHLYFYWYRQILGQKVEFLVSFYNNEISEKSEIFDDQFSVERPDGSNFTLKIRSTKLEDSAMYFCASSETYEQFFGPGTRLTVL.

The chain has TRBV30 and TRBJ2-5; 9 nucleotides match TRBD2. Germline CDR1 and CDR2: GTSNPN and SVGIG (reference sequence). The CDR3 has 14 amino acids. V lost 0 bases and J lost 4; bases outside the gene matches: 3. DNA for the CDR3: TGTGCCTGGAGTGTAACAGCGGGGGGAGAGACCCAGTACTTC. This translates into CAWSVTAGGETQYF. The whole variable domain, filled in from reference TRBV30 and TRBJ2-5, reads SQTIHQWPATLVQPVGSPLSLECTVEGTSNPNLYWYRQAAGRGLQLLFYSVGIGQISSEVPQNLSASRPQDRQFILSSKKLLLSDSGFYLCAWSVTAGGETQYFGPGTRLLVL.

In regard to this clone: Other DNA sequences in the same sample also yield this CDR3. The CDR3 loop is CASSRDRGSTDTQYF. The CDR3 DNA sequence: TGTGCCAGCAGCCGCGATCGGGGGAGCACAGATACGCAGTATTTT. The chain carries TRBV5-6 and TRBJ2-3, with D tentatively TRBD2 (6 bases). Germline V gives CDR1 SGHDT, CDR2 YYEEEE. V was cut by 4 bases and J by 0 bases, with 12 bases left in between. The CDR3 length is 15 residues.